The next 2 T cell receptor beta chains were all read from a single sample in a study of T cell repertoires in cytomegalovirus infection. For these receptors, no antigen is known. TCRdb passed the reads through MiXCR, listing each CDR3 protein once. The table has some 940,000 distinct CDR3 sequences, 30% to 40% seen once. The specimen was cultured CD8+ T cells from PBMCs, collected from culture after CMV antigen stimulation. The receptor set was obtained from a human donor in good health (CMV status not recorded). Some clones in this sample may be carry-over from other donors' samples.

A few counts support this clonotype. The chain combines TRBV27 with TRBJ2-5; maybe TRBD1 (5 bases). This CDR3 is built from 14 residues. Looked up from germline, CDR1 is MNHEY and CDR2 is SMNVEV (reference sequence). The ends were cut back, 4 bases at V and 7 bases at J, with 16 bases in the middle. DNA of the CDR3: TGTGCCAGCAGTTACTCCTCCTCTAGGGGGACCCAGTACTTC. This translates into CASSYSSSRGTQYF.

V and J are TRBV14 and TRBJ2-2; 11 bases agree with TRBD1. V trimming: 4 bases; J trimming: 3 bases; junction bases outside the gene matches: 7. Germline V gene data show CDR1 as SGHDN and CDR2 as FVKESK. The CDR3 extends over 17 amino acids. The CDR3 region is CASSLLGQGADTGELFF. The DNA for the CDR3 is TGTGCCAGCAGCCTTCTCGGACAGGGGGCGGACACCGGGGAGCTGTTTTTT.